This is a list of T cell receptor beta chains from one sample in a study of T-cell reconstitution after alpha-beta-depleted transplantation in children. Using its own MiXCR run on the PCR reads, TCRdb lists one record per CDR3 protein. The profile covers hundreds of thousands of distinct CDR3 sequences, with around 15% appearing a single time and roughly 40% taken by the ten largest. This sample comprised PBMCs, mostly from graft donor cells, obtained 360 days after TCRalphabeta/CD19-depleted stem cell transplant. The receptors were gathered from a male patient between 2 and 10 years old who had a stem cell transplant for acute lymphoblastic leukemia, so the T cells may come from the graft donor. Each CDR3 is given with its conserved first and last residue. The D gene is left open where the match is weak. Clone size, where shown, is once, few, many, or a class for clones that have expanded.

V	J	D	size	DNA	CDR3
TRBV6-2/TRBV6-3	TRBJ2-5	.	many	TGTGCCAGCAGTTACTCGGTGTTACAAGAGACCCAGTACTTC	CASSYSVLQETQYF
TRBV10-3	TRBJ2-5	.	many	TGTGCCATCAGTGAGGGTGCTGCGATGGACCAAGAGACCCAGTACTTC	CAISEGAAMDQETQYF
TRBV5-1	TRBJ2-1	.	many	TGCGCCACACGACAGGTGACTACAGAAAATGAGCAGTTCTTC	CATRQVTTENEQFF
TRBV5-1	TRBJ2-7	TRBD1	few	TGCGCCAGCAGCCGCCGGGACAGGGCGTACGAGCAGTACTTC	CASSRRDRAYEQYF
TRBV7-9	TRBJ1-5	.	.	TGTGCCAGCAGCTCGAACAACAATCAGCCCCAGCATTTT	CASSSNNNQPQHF
TRBV9	TRBJ2-4	.	few	TGTGCCAGCAGCGTGGGGGAGGCCAAAAACATTCAGTACTTC	CASSVGEAKNIQYF
TRBV3-1	TRBJ2-7	TRBD1	.	TGTGCCAGCAGCCACGGCCAGGGGGCACCCTACGAGCAGTACTTC	CASSHGQGAPYEQYF
TRBV12-3/TRBV12-4	TRBJ2-2	TRBD2	few	TGTGCCAGCAGCCCACCGGGGGGGTCCCCCGGGGAGCTGTTTTTT	CASSPPGGSPGELFF
TRBV20-1	TRBJ2-5	TRBD2	many	TGCAGCGCCATACGGGCCACTAGCGGGGGGGAGACCCAGTACTTC	CSAIRATSGGETQYF
TRBV15	TRBJ2-5	TRBD2	.	TGTGCCACCATCAGAGCTCCTAGCGGGACCAGACCCAAAGAGACCCAGTACTTC	CATIRAPSGTRPKETQYF
TRBV6-1	TRBJ2-5	TRBD2	few	TGTGCCAGCAAAAGTAGCGGGTCTTCAGAGACCCAGTACTTC	CASKSSGSSETQYF
TRBV21-1	TRBJ2-5	.	.	TGTGCCAGCAGCAAATCAAGGGAGGGTGGCCTCCAAGAGACCCAGTACTTC	CASSKSREGGLQETQYF
TRBV6-2/TRBV6-3	TRBJ2-1	TRBD2	.	TGTGCCAGCAGTTACTCGATTCTCGGACTAGCGGGAGATGAGCAGTTCTTC	CASSYSILGLAGDEQFF
TRBV6-5	TRBJ1-4	.	.	TGTGCCAGCAGTTACCCGATAGGGGTCGGTGAAAAACTGTTTTTT	CASSYPIGVGEKLFF
TRBV29-1	TRBJ1-2	.	.	TGCAGCGTTGAACGGTTAGCTAACTATGGCTACACCTTC	CSVERLANYGYTF
TRBV20-1	TRBJ2-7	.	.	TGCAGTGCTAGATGGCCGTCAGGGGGGACCTACGAGCAGTACTTC	CSARWPSGGTYEQYF
TRBV5-6	TRBJ2-5	.	few	TGTGCCAGCAGCTTGGGCGTCGGGACCCAGTACTTC	CASSLGVGTQYF
TRBV3-1	TRBJ2-7	.	.	TGTGCCAGCAGCCAAGATTATGGAGGGTACGAGCAGTACTTC	CASSQDYGGYEQYF
TRBV27	TRBJ2-5	TRBD1	few	TGTGCCAGCAGTGTGAGGACAGGGGGAGGAATGGAGACCCAGTACTTC	CASSVRTGGGMETQYF
TRBV12-3/TRBV12-4	TRBJ2-3	TRBD2	few	TGTGCCAGCAGTTTAAGCGGGAGGGCTCCAGATACGCAGTATTTT	CASSLSGRAPDTQYF
TRBV10-3	TRBJ1-3	.	.	TGTGCCATCAGTGAGTCGTTACAGGGCGTCGCTGGAAACACCATATATTTT	CAISESLQGVAGNTIYF
TRBV29-1	TRBJ2-1	.	.	TGCAGCGTTGGGCGGTATGGGCAGTTCTTC	CSVGRYGQFF
TRBV12-3/TRBV12-4	TRBJ2-5	TRBD1	few	TGTGCCAGCAGTTTAACCAGGACAGGGGGATACCAAGAGACCCAGTACTTC	CASSLTRTGGYQETQYF
TRBV4-1	TRBJ2-3	TRBD2	.	TGCGCCAGCAGCCTCACCTTAGGTGCGGGAGTTATAGATACGCAGTATTTT	CASSLTLGAGVIDTQYF
TRBV10-3	TRBJ2-3	TRBD2	many	TGTGCCATCAGCAGGACTAGCGGGATTCATGCAGATACGCAGTATTTT	CAISRTSGIHADTQYF
TRBV5-1	TRBJ2-5	.	few	TGCGCCAGCGACGGACCCCAGGAGACCCAGTACTTC	CASDGPQETQYF
TRBV28	TRBJ2-3	.	few	TGTGCCAGCAGTTTAAGTGGGTTAATCACAGATACGCAGTATTTT	CASSLSGLITDTQYF
TRBV12-3/TRBV12-4	TRBJ2-2	TRBD2	few	TGTGCCACCTGGACTAGCGGGGGCACCGGGGAGCTGTTTTTT	CATWTSGGTGELFF
TRBV3-1	TRBJ2-1	.	many	TGTGCCAGCAGCCAAGATAGGGGTGAGCAGTTCTTC	CASSQDRGEQFF
TRBV28	TRBJ1-4	TRBD1	.	TGTGCCAGCAGTCCTCCGGGACAGCAGCCTGAAAAACTGTTTTTT	CASSPPGQQPEKLFF
TRBV27	TRBJ1-3	.	few	TGTGCCAGCAGGGTGGTTGGGGGAGACGGGCACACCATATATTTT	CASRVVGGDGHTIYF
TRBV28	TRBJ2-1	.	.	TGTGCCAGCAGTTTAGTGATCTACAATGAGCAGTTCTTC	CASSLVIYNEQFF
TRBV7-9	TRBJ2-3	TRBD2	.	TGTGCCAGCAGCTTTGCGGGAGGTGCAGATACGCAGTATTTT	CASSFAGGADTQYF
TRBV28	TRBJ2-7	TRBD2	many	TGTGCCAGCAGTCGGACTAGCCGAACCTACGAGCAGTACTTC	CASSRTSRTYEQYF
TRBV20-1	TRBJ2-3	TRBD2	.	TGCAGTGCCCGAGGGAGCGGGAGGGCCATGTTGTATCAGGATACGCAGTATTTT	CSARGSGRAMLYQDTQYF
TRBV9	TRBJ1-2	TRBD1	many	TGTGCCAGCAGCGCTTCTGGACAGGGGGATGGCTACACCTTC	CASSASGQGDGYTF
TRBV10-3	TRBJ2-1	TRBD2	.	TGTGCCATCAGGGCTAGGGATGGCGGGAGCTATGAGCAGTTCTTC	CAIRARDGGSYEQFF
TRBV24-1	TRBJ1-1	.	.	TGTGCCACCAGTGATTTTCGGGGGAATCGAGCTTTCTTT	CATSDFRGNRAFF
TRBV5-1	TRBJ1-4	.	.	TGCGCCAGCAGCTTGTTCGGGGAGACTAATGAAAAACTGTTTTTT	CASSLFGETNEKLFF
TRBV9	TRBJ1-5	.	.	TGTGCCAGCAGCGTAGATCCCAGCAATCAGCCCCAGCATTTT	CASSVDPSNQPQHF
TRBV27	TRBJ2-1	TRBD2	.	TGTGCCAGCAGAATCACGGGAGGGCCCTACAATGAGCAGTTCTTC	CASRITGGPYNEQFF
TRBV12-3/TRBV12-4	TRBJ1-6	.	.	TGTGCCAGCAGTTTCAACCAGGGTTCACCCCTCCACTTT	CASSFNQGSPLHF
TRBV10-3	TRBJ1-5	.	.	TGTGCCATCAGTGAGGGTCAGGGCAGGCAGCCCCAGCATTTT	CAISEGQGRQPQHF
TRBV5-1	TRBJ2-1	.	.	TGCGCCAGCAGCTTCGAGGTGAGGGGATACAATGAGCAGTTCTTC	CASSFEVRGYNEQFF
TRBV20-1	TRBJ2-7	.	.	TGCAGTGCTAGAGACCCCAGATCGGCGGTGCCTACCTACGAGCAGTACTTC	CSARDPRSAVPTYEQYF
TRBV12-5	TRBJ2-5	TRBD2	.	TGTGCTAGTGGTTTGCCAAGGACTAGCGGGAGAGAAGAGACCCAGTACTTC	CASGLPRTSGREETQYF
TRBV24-1	TRBJ2-7	TRBD1	few	TGTGCCACCCAGAGGAAAATCGGGACAGGGATCAACGAGCAGTACTTC	CATQRKIGTGINEQYF
TRBV9	TRBJ1-4	.	many	TGTGCCAGCAGCCGTGTAGGAGTAGGGGAAAAACTGTTTTTT	CASSRVGVGEKLFF
TRBV12-3/TRBV12-4	TRBJ2-1	TRBD2	many	TGTGCCAGCAGTACTCTAGCGGACTCCTACAATGAGCAGTTCTTC	CASSTLADSYNEQFF
TRBV30	TRBJ1-1	.	.	TGTGCCTGGAGTGTACAATCAGGTTTCTATTTCGGCACTGAAGCTTTCTTT	CAWSVQSGFYFGTEAFF
TRBV9	TRBJ1-5	.	.	TGTGCCAGCGGGAAGGGAGATAGCAATCAGCCCCAGCATTTT	CASGKGDSNQPQHF
TRBV21-1	TRBJ2-5	.	.	TGTGCCAGCAGCAGTGGGGTAGCGGGAGGGGTAGAGACCCAGTACTTC	CASSSGVAGGVETQYF
TRBV6-1	TRBJ2-3	TRBD2	few	TGTGCCAGCAGGGCTCTAGCGGACGCCACAGATACGCAGTATTTT	CASRALADATDTQYF
TRBV20-1	TRBJ1-5	.	.	TGCAGTGCTAGAGTAACTAATCAAGGGGATTCGCCCCAGCATTTT	CSARVTNQGDSPQHF
TRBV28	TRBJ2-5	.	many	TGTGCCAGCAGTTTCCATTTGGCAGGGCATCTAACTGAAGAGACCCAGTACTTC	CASSFHLAGHLTEETQYF
TRBV6-5	TRBJ2-1	.	many	TGTGCCAGCAGTTACTCGGGCAGATCATATGAGCAGTTCTTC	CASSYSGRSYEQFF